This passage covers 15 T cell receptor beta chains from one sample sequenced in a study of blood T cells in healthy people across ages (dated by TCRdb to 2015 to 2017). The library was made by 5' RACE. These reads were obtained on an Illumina HiSeq 2500. The second PCR ran for roughly 6 to 11 cycles and used a J-beta primer mix along with a sample-barcoded 5' primer. In TCRdb, the public reads were trimmed at Q25 with fastp and aligned with MiXCR, with productive beta chains retained. Every entry covers one CDR3 protein and lists the most common genes and DNA from its rows. The sample records about 1.8 million distinct CDR3 sequences, roughly 50% of which are singletons. Jointly, the top ten make up approximately 2.1% of the sample. The sample taken for sequencing was blood. All receptors come from a woman aged 40 to 49 in good health.

The chain employs TRBV7-2 and TRBJ1-2; D possibly corresponds to TRBD1 (6 bases). Between the trimmed V and J ends, which lost 5 bases and 7 bases, there was a span of 23 bases. This CDR3 has 16 amino acids. Germline assignment: CDR1 SGHTA and CDR2 FQGNSA. CDR3 bases: TGTGCCAGCAGCGGACCAGGGGTACTAACTATGGGTGGCTACACCTTC. Its translation is CASSGPGVLTMGGYTF.

The CDR3 bases are TGCAGTGCTATGGGGTTAGCGGGGGGTGGAGAGACCCAGTACTTC. The encoded protein is CSAMGLAGGGETQYF. The chain links TRBV20-1 to TRBJ2-5; 10 nucleotides align to TRBD2. The J segment lost 4 bases and the V segment lost 4 bases, leaving 9 bases of the junction unmatched. CDR1 DFQATT and CDR2 SNEGSKA come from the germline V gene (reference sequence). This CDR3 spans 15 amino acids.

The V and J genes are TRBV2 and TRBJ2-1; 10 bases match TRBD2. The ends lost 3 bases at V and 8 bases at J; junction bases unmatched: 10. In germline, CDR1 is SNHLY, CDR2 FYNNEI. This CDR3 spans 16 amino acids. The CDR3 region is CASSDEGTSVGDEQFF. Here the CDR3 DNA reads TGTGCCAGCAGTGATGAAGGGACTAGCGTGGGGGATGAGCAGTTCTTC.

This chain connects TRBV6-2 or TRBV6-3 to TRBJ2-6; TRBD1 is a possible D gene (6 bases). Trimming cost V 7 bases and J 11 bases, with 15 bases left between them. The length of the CDR3 is 13 residues. From germline, CDR1 is MNHEY and CDR2 SVGEGT. CDR3 region: CASTAGTPYVLTF. Written as DNA, the CDR3 is TGTGCCAGCACCGCCGGGACACCCTACGTCCTGACTTTC.

The chain couples TRBV12-3 or TRBV12-4 to TRBJ2-1; D call uncertain. The CDR3 extends over 14 amino acids. Trimming took off 3 bases at V and 4 bases at J, with 10 bases between the two ends. CDR3 coding DNA: TGTGCCAGCAGTTTCGTGGTAGATTACAATGAGCAGTTCTTC. Translated: CASSFVVDYNEQFF.

The table lists this clonotype with a few counts. The chain employs TRBV7-2 and TRBJ2-5; 8 bases fit TRBD2. From germline, CDR1 is SGHTA and CDR2 FQGNSA. The CDR3 totals 13 residues. Trimming at V came to 6 bases and at J to 2 bases, leaving 2 bases not matched to a gene. The CDR3 sequence is CASRTSAQETQYF. For the CDR3, the DNA is TGTGCCAGCAGGACTAGCGCTCAAGAGACCCAGTACTTC.

CDR3 coding DNA: TGTGCCAGCAGTTCCAAAGTTGGAGGGGCCTATGAGCAGTTCTTC. Its protein product is CASSSKVGGAYEQFF. The chain joins TRBV12-3 or TRBV12-4 to TRBJ2-1, with a weak D call TRBD2 (6 bases). Trimming left V 4 bases short and J 8 bases short, with 18 bases between. CDR3 length: 15 amino acids.

The chain is built from TRBV25-1 and TRBJ2-5; no reliable D call. In germline, CDR1 is MGHDK, CDR2 SYGVNS. The CDR3 sequence is 15 residues long. The V end was cut by 0 bases, the J end by 0 bases, with 8 bases between. The CDR3 DNA reads as TGTGCCAGCAGTGAATATGACACCCACCAAGAGACCCAGTACTTC. Translating it yields CASSEYDTHQETQYF.

In this sample, this clonotype turned up a few times. In DNA, the CDR3 is TGTGCCAGCAGCCCTCGGACAGGGAAAAGCTCCTATAATTCACCCCTCCACTTT. Its protein is CASSPRTGKSSYNSPLHF. This chain links TRBV7-6 with TRBJ1-6; TRBD1 agrees at 8 bases. The V segment lost 5 bases and the J segment 0 bases; nucleotides outside the gene matches: 9. The CDR3 totals 18 residues. Germline V CDR1 and CDR2: SGHVS, FNYEAQ. Variable domain in full (rest from reference TRBV7-6 and TRBJ1-6): GAGVSQSPRYKVTKRGQDVALRCDPISGHVSLYWYRQALGQGPEFLTYFNYEAQQDKSGLPNDRFSAERPEGSISTLTIQRTEQRDSAMYRCASSPRTGKSSYNSPLHFGNGTRLTVT.

The sample holds a few counts of this clonotype. The J gene is TRBJ2-1, the V gene TRBV20-1; D is uncertain. The CDR3 runs to 14 residues. Per germline, CDR1 DFQATT and CDR2 SNEGSKA (reference sequence). V shed 1 base and J shed 5 bases, with 12 bases lying between them. The CDR3 nucleotides read TGCAGTGCTAGAGCCGCAGGACCAAACAATGAGCAGTTCTTC. It yields the protein CSARAAGPNNEQFF.

As DNA, the CDR3 is TGTGCCAGCAGGCCCGAATCCGCGATGAACACTGAAGCTTTCTTT. The encoded protein is CASRPESAMNTEAFF. The chain carries TRBV9 and TRBJ1-1; D ambiguous. The germline gives CDR1 SGDLS, CDR2 YYNGEE. The CDR3 covers 15 residues. V gave up 5 bases and J gave up 0 bases, with 14 bases separating them.

The V call is TRBV5-1, the J call TRBJ2-7; D is unclear. Trimming removed 4 bases at V and 3 bases at J, with 8 bases between. The CDR3 totals 12 residues. CDR1 and CDR2 from the germline V gene are SGHRS and YFSETQ. The CDR3 reads CASSIGSYEQYF. The CDR3 DNA is TGCGCCAGCAGCATCGGAAGCTACGAGCAGTACTTC.

This clonotype was counted many times. This chain joins TRBV7-2 and TRBJ1-2; D remains unclear. Germline CDR1 is SGHTA and CDR2 is FQGNSA. V gave up 6 bases and J gave up 1 base, with 6 bases separating them. The CDR3 runs 12 residues. The CDR3 region is CASSSVNYGYTF. CDR3 in DNA: TGTGCCAGCAGTTCAGTTAACTATGGCTACACCTTC.

This clonotype showed up just a few times. This chain links TRBV7-9 with TRBJ2-1; a weak D match, TRBD2 (5 bases). V lost 5 bases, J lost 3 bases, and 11 bases lay in between. Germline CDR1 SEHNR, CDR2 FQNEAQ (reference sequence). There are 14 residues in the CDR3. The CDR3 region is CASSAGNLYNEQFF. In DNA form, the CDR3 reads TGTGCCAGCAGCGCCGGGAATCTCTACAATGAGCAGTTCTTC.

The V call is TRBV2, the J call TRBJ2-1; D perhaps matches TRBD2 (6 bases). This CDR3 region has 16 residues. Trimming removed 6 bases from V and 0 bases from J, with 15 bases in between. Per the germline V gene, CDR1 is SNHLY and CDR2 is FYNNEI. Here the CDR3 reads CASRYRDWSSYNEQFF. The CDR3 DNA sequence: TGTGCCAGCAGGTACCGGGACTGGAGCTCCTACAATGAGCAGTTCTTC.